A selection of T cell receptor beta chains follows, all from one sample in a study of cytomegalovirus exposure and HLA in healthy donors. Here immunoSEQ multiplex PCR was the method, and the copy in TCRdb shows in-frame clones only, minus some. The sample shows 100,000 to 150,000 clones, 80% of them seen only once. Material for sequencing was PBMCs. The receptor set was obtained from a woman aged 35 to 49 in good health and CMV-seronegative. Each CDR3 is given without its conserved first and last residue. Each record gives: J gene, V gene, clone size, CDR3 protein. A row's size may be missing; if present it is once, few, many or a size class.

J gene: TRBJ1-1; V gene: TRBV5-1; clone size: -; CDR3 protein: ASSPQGDVAF
J gene: TRBJ1-4; V gene: TRBV5-1; clone size: few; CDR3 protein: ASSLQGVGEKLF
J gene: TRBJ2-3; V gene: TRBV2; clone size: -; CDR3 protein: ASSEVAGVEGTDTQY
J gene: TRBJ2-5; V gene: TRBV2; clone size: -; CDR3 protein: ASTGAGGLGETQY
J gene: TRBJ2-5; V gene: TRBV2; clone size: -; CDR3 protein: ASSYRLARETQY
J gene: TRBJ2-5; V gene: TRBV4-2; clone size: once; CDR3 protein: ASSQGLAGESPETQY
J gene: TRBJ2-3; V gene: TRBV27; clone size: -; CDR3 protein: ASSSLDPRTDTQY
J gene: TRBJ1-2; V gene: TRBV7-9; clone size: -; CDR3 protein: ASSLLGLIDNYGYT
J gene: TRBJ2-1; V gene: TRBV27; clone size: -; CDR3 protein: ASSPELGQAYNEQF
J gene: TRBJ1-1; V gene: TRBV13; clone size: -; CDR3 protein: ASSAEQGNTEAF
J gene: TRBJ2-7; V gene: TRBV7-2; clone size: -; CDR3 protein: ASSRGGGPYEQY
J gene: TRBJ2-7; V gene: TRBV5-5; clone size: -; CDR3 protein: ASSVTGGYEQY
J gene: TRBJ2-5; V gene: TRBV19; clone size: -; CDR3 protein: ASSSGTSGRRETQY
J gene: TRBJ2-3; V gene: TRBV2; clone size: -; CDR3 protein: ASTAYPGQSTDTQY
J gene: TRBJ2-1; V gene: TRBV18; clone size: -; CDR3 protein: ASSPDSYNEQF
J gene: TRBJ2-7; V gene: TRBV9; clone size: -; CDR3 protein: ASSVGLDYPYEQY
J gene: TRBJ2-1; V gene: TRBV6-5; clone size: -; CDR3 protein: ASSRTSGRGGEQF
J gene: TRBJ2-7; V gene: TRBV7-2; clone size: -; CDR3 protein: ASSSRGSGAIYEQY
J gene: TRBJ2-1; V gene: TRBV7-2; clone size: -; CDR3 protein: ASSPRLAGGPTHEQF
J gene: TRBJ1-4; V gene: TRBV19; clone size: -; CDR3 protein: ASKQGSAANEKLF
J gene: TRBJ2-2; V gene: TRBV5-1; clone size: few; CDR3 protein: ASKGQTGITGELF
J gene: TRBJ2-7; V gene: TRBV28; clone size: -; CDR3 protein: ASSLLYSGTSGYEQY
J gene: TRBJ2-7; V gene: TRBV27; clone size: -; CDR3 protein: ASSSGTGGTREQY
J gene: TRBJ1-4; V gene: TRBV28; clone size: -; CDR3 protein: ASSFRQVGEKLF
J gene: TRBJ2-1; V gene: TRBV7-9; clone size: -; CDR3 protein: ASSSNPLAGGPRNEQF
J gene: TRBJ1-2; V gene: TRBV5-1; clone size: -; CDR3 protein: ASSLEGAGTRNGYT
J gene: TRBJ2-1; V gene: TRBV9; clone size: few; CDR3 protein: ASSYRDIDEQF
J gene: TRBJ2-7; V gene: TRBV4-3; clone size: -; CDR3 protein: ASSQDHWTGGRNEQY
J gene: TRBJ2-5; V gene: TRBV9; clone size: -; CDR3 protein: ASSVAGGGRETQY